This TCR beta chain was obtained from a study of response to subunit inactivated influenza vaccine. In regard to this clonotype: Its antigen is as yet unknown.

J lost 7 bases, V lost 3 bases, and 7 bases had no gene match. Germline CDR1 reads SGHRS; CDR2 reads YFSETQ. The CDR3 runs 15 residues. Study-wide results and caveats: New T cells are recruited in small numbers by each seasonal influenza vaccination, according to the authors' suggestion.

TCRdb itself ran the RT-PCR reads through MiXCR, one entry per CDR3 protein. The table records 500,000 to 600,000 distinct CDR3 sequences, approximately 15% of them present only once. The genes are TRBV5-1 and TRBJ1-6, with 7 positions matching TRBD1. This TCR came from a man aged 50 to 69 who received an inactivated influenza vaccine. The sample was CD4+ T cells sorted from PBMCs, taken 23 months after vaccination. The CDR3 bases are TGCGCCAGCAGCTATGCCGGGACAGAAAATTCACCCCTCCACTTT. Translating it yields CASSYAGTENSPLHF. Combining the CDR3 with reference TRBV5-1 and TRBJ1-6 gives the whole variable domain KAGVTQTPRYLIKTRGQQVTLSCSPISGHRSVSWYQQTPGQGLQFLFEYFSETQRNKGNFPGRFSGRQFSNSRSEMNVSTLELGDSALYLCASSYAGTENSPLHFGNGTRLTVT.